Listed here are 26 T cell receptor beta chains from one sample, sequenced in a study of monozygotic twins with inflammatory bowel disease. TCRdb re-called the 5' RACE reads, yielding one record per CDR3 amino acid sequence without DNA. Its table lists under 200,000 distinct CDR3 sequences. The sequencing input was blood. These TCRs come from a human donor with ulcerative colitis or Crohn's disease, or a healthy co-twin of an affected twin (not recorded which).

CDR3 sequence: CASSQEGGETQYF. This chain joins TRBV14 and TRBJ2-5; the TCRdb call, TRBD1, lacks DNA for checking. The germline gives CDR1 SGHDN, CDR2 FVKESK. This CDR3 is 13 amino acids long.

This chain uses TRBV5-1 with TRBJ2-7; TCRdb's D call of TRBD2 is untestable without DNA. CDR1 SGHRS and CDR2 YFSETQ come from the germline V gene. This CDR3 contains 18 residues. The CDR3 sequence: CASSPRDRASGNAYEQYF.

CDR3 region: CSVEIGGTNNEQFF. The rearrangement joins TRBV29-1 to TRBJ2-1; there is no DNA to check the TCRdb D call of TRBD2. Germline V gives CDR1 SQVTM, CDR2 ANQGSEA. The CDR3 totals 14 residues.

The chain employs TRBV6-2 or TRBV6-3 and TRBJ2-1. Per germline, CDR1 MNHEY and CDR2 SVGEGT. The CDR3 totals 11 residues. CDR3 loop: CASSLKLEQFF.

CDR3 protein: CASSADRIQPQHF. The chain joins TRBV6-1 to TRBJ1-5; lacking DNA, the TRBD1 call made by TCRdb goes unchecked. CDR1 is MNHNS and CDR2 is SASEGT in the germline V gene. The CDR3 runs to 13 residues.

This chain uses TRBV7-9 with TRBJ2-2; TCRdb designates TRBD1, a call that cannot be tested without DNA. In germline, CDR1 is SEHNR, CDR2 FQNEAQ (reference sequence). The CDR3 loop spans 14 amino acids. The CDR3 here is CASSSGQNTGELFF.

The genes are TRBV5-1 and TRBJ1-2. Germline assignment: CDR1 SGHRS and CDR2 YFSETQ. This CDR3 has 18 residues. Here the CDR3 reads CASSLAPSGSRLNYGYTF.

The chain has TRBV15 and TRBJ2-3. The CDR3 is 14 amino acids. Germline CDR1 and CDR2: LNHNV and YYDKDF (reference sequence). The CDR3 here is CATSRDPLTDTQYF.

The chain recombines TRBV6-5 with TRBJ2-7; with no DNA, the TCRdb D assignment of TRBD2 cannot be verified. The V gene's germline CDR1 is MNHEY and CDR2 SVGAGI. This CDR3 region has 14 residues. CDR3: CASSYFRESGEQYF.

This rearrangement joins TRBV5-4 to TRBJ1-1; the D gene TCRdb calls, TRBD1, cannot be checked with no DNA. Germline CDR1 is SGHNT and CDR2 is YYREEE (reference sequence). This CDR3 spans 17 amino acids. CDR3 protein: CASSLPGRGAMNTEAFF.

The gene calls are TRBV29-1 and TRBJ1-3. The length of the CDR3 is 13 residues. Germline lookup yields CDR1 SQVTM and CDR2 ANQGSEA. The CDR3 sequence is CSVGESSGNTIYF.

This chain joins TRBV11-2 and TRBJ2-7; TCRdb outputs TRBD1, but without DNA this stays unchecked. The CDR3 totals 15 residues. Germline V lookup: CDR1 SGHAT, CDR2 FQNNGV. The CDR3 here is CASSLTAGTSYEQYF.

The chain links TRBV5-6 to TRBJ2-7; lacking DNA, the TRBD1 call made by TCRdb goes unchecked. CDR3 length: 15 amino acids. CDR1 and CDR2 from the germline V gene are SGHDT and YYEEEE. CDR3 in amino acids: CASSLRPGQRREQYF. Supplemented by reference TRBV5-6 and TRBJ2-7, the full variable domain reads DAGVTQSPTHLIKTRGQQVTLRCSPKSGHDTVSWYQQALGQGPQFIFQYYEEEERQRGNFPDRFSGHQFPNYSSELNVNALLLGDSALYLCASSLRPGQRREQYFGPGTRLTVT.

V gene TRBV6-1 combines with J gene TRBJ2-7; TCRdb's D gene call, TRBD1, goes unchecked for lack of DNA. CDR3 length equals 15 residues. Germline CDR1 is MNHNS and CDR2 is SASEGT. CDR3 region: CASSPGQGIPHEQYF.

This chain joins TRBV27 and TRBJ1-1; as DNA is missing, the TRBD1 call by TCRdb cannot be tested. The CDR3 runs to 16 residues. Germline CDR1 reads MNHEY; CDR2 reads SMNVEV (reference sequence). The CDR3 here is CASSSSFGGRGTEAFF.

The chain employs TRBV12-3 or TRBV12-4 and TRBJ1-1. CDR3 size: 13 residues. The CDR3 loop reads CASSVRRHTEAFF.

The chain carries TRBV18 and TRBJ2-7; TCRdb outputs TRBD1, but without DNA this stays unchecked. The length of the CDR3 is 15 residues. CDR1 KGHSH and CDR2 LQKENI come from the germline V gene. The CDR3 sequence is CASSPNARGTNEQYF.

The V gene is TRBV6-1, the J gene TRBJ2-7; TCRdb names TRBD1, which stays unverified in the absence of DNA. The germline V gene encodes CDR1 MNHNS and CDR2 SASEGT. The CDR3 extends over 17 amino acids. This CDR3 reads CASRLSTGTGFTYEQYF.

This chain joins TRBV2 and TRBJ2-1. Germline-derived CDR1 and CDR2 are SNHLY and FYNNEI. CDR3 length equals 12 residues. This chain's CDR3 is CASTAEDNEQFF.

CDR3 amino acids: CASSQDLARGREETQYF. V is TRBV3-1 and J is TRBJ2-5; TCRdb proposes TRBD1, but this gene call is untestable without DNA. The CDR3 is 17 amino acids. Germline-derived CDR1 and CDR2 are LGHDT and YNNKEL (reference sequence).

The CDR3 is CASSPSPGDPVSIYTF. The rearrangement joins TRBV18 to TRBJ1-2; there is no DNA to check the TCRdb D call of TRBD1. There are 16 residues in the CDR3. From germline, CDR1 is KGHSH and CDR2 LQKENI.

The chain has TRBV11-2 and TRBJ2-2. From germline, CDR1 is SGHAT and CDR2 FQNNGV. The CDR3 extends over 14 amino acids. This chain's CDR3 is CASSLVHRTGELFF.

This chain connects TRBV12-3 or TRBV12-4 to TRBJ1-3. This CDR3 spans 15 amino acids. CDR3 sequence: CASSPLTITGNTIYF.

The V and J genes are TRBV5-1 and TRBJ2-7; the D call from TCRdb, TRBD2, cannot be confirmed without DNA. CDR3 size: 14 residues. CDR1 is SGHRS, CDR2 YFSETQ, per germline. CDR3 sequence reads: CASSFGSGSWEQYF.

The CDR3 is CASSTGLARQETQYF. The chain links TRBV6-1 to TRBJ2-5; with no DNA, the TCRdb D assignment of TRBD2 cannot be verified. The CDR3 length is 15 residues. Looked up from germline, CDR1 is MNHNS and CDR2 is SASEGT.

The rearrangement links TRBV4-1 to TRBJ1-1. Germline CDR1 is MGHRA and CDR2 is YSYEKL. This CDR3 is 11 amino acids long. This CDR3 reads CASSQGTEAFF.